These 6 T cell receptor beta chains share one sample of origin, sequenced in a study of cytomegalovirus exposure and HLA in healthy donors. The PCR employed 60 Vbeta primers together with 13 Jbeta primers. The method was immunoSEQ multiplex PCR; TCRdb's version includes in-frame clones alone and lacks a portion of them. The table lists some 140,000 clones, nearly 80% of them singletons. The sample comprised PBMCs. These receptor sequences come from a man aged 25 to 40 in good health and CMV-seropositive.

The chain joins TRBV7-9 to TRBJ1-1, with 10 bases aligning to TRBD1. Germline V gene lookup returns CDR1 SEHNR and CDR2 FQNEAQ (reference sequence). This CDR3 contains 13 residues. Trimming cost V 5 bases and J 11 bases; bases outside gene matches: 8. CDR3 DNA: TGTGCCAGCAGCCTCCGGGACAGGGGAGAGGCTTTCTTT. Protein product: CASSLRDRGEAFF.

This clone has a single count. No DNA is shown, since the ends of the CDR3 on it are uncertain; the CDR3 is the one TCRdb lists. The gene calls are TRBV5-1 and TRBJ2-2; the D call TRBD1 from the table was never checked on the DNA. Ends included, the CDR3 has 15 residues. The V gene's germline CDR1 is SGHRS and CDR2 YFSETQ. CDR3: CASSLDRFGAGELFF.

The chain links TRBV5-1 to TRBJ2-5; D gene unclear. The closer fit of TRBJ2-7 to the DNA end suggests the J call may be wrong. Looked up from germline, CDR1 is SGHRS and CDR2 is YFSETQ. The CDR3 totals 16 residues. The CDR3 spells CASSLDTSTLSYEQYF. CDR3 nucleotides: TGCGCCAGCAGCTTGGATACTTCCACCCTATCCTACGAGCAGTACTTC.

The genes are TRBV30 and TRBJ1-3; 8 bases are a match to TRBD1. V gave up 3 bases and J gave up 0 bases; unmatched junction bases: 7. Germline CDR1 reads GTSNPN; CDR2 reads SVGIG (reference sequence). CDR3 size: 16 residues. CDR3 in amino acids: CAWSPGQANSGNTIYF. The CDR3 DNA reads TGTGCCTGGAGCCCGGGACAGGCGAACTCTGGAAACACCATATATTTT.

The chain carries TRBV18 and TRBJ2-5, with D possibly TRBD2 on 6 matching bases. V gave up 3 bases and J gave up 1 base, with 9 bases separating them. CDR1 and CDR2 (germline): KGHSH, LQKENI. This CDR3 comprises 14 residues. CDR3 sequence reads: CASSPGSGQETQYF. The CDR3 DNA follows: TGTGCCAGCTCACCTGGTAGCGGCCAAGAGACCCAGTACTTC.

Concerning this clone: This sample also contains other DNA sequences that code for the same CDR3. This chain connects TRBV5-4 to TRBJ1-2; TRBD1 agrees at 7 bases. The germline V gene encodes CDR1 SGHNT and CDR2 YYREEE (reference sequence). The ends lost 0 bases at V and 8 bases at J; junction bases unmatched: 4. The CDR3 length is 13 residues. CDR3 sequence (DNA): TGTGCCAGCAGCTTGGACAGGGGAGGAGGCTACACCTTC. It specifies CASSLDRGGGYTF.